The 29 T cell receptor beta chains below all came from one sample that was sequenced in a study of human T cells and chemical hapten exposure. TCRdb re-analysed the RACE reads in MiXCR, keeping a single row per CDR3 protein. The data show roughly 180,000 distinct CDR3 sequences, about 20% seen once. Regarding time point: patch test 1, 2 weeks after DPC sensitization. As for treatment: therapeutic diphenylcyclopropenone sensitization with weekly scalp DPC. Sequences were derived from whole blood, sampled in connection with sensitization to the hapten diphenylcyclopropenone (DPC). The receptors come from a woman in her forties or fifties with alopecia areata. Some clones in this sample may be carry-over from other donors' samples.

CDR3: CSARTGGFPDTQYF. The CDR3 coding sequence is TGCAGTGCTAGGACAGGGGGCTTCCCAGATACGCAGTATTTT. This rearrangement joins TRBV20-1 to TRBJ2-3; 10 bases line up with TRBD1. Per germline, CDR1 DFQATT and CDR2 SNEGSKA (reference sequence). Trimming removed 3 bases from V and 4 bases from J; junction bases left unmatched: 4. The CDR3 is 14 residues long.

The J gene is TRBJ2-4, the V gene TRBV5-1, with D possibly being TRBD2 (5 bases). Germline V gives CDR1 SGHRS, CDR2 YFSETQ. Trimming cost V 2 bases and J 8 bases, with 14 bases left between them. This CDR3 is 14 amino acids long. The CDR3 bases are TGCGCCAGCAGCTTAAGGACTTTTCCGGACATTCAGTACTTC. Residues: CASSLRTFPDIQYF.

This clonotype was detected many times. The rearrangement joins TRBV3-1 to TRBJ2-2; no definite D call. Germline V gene sequence: CDR1 LGHDT, CDR2 YNNKEL (reference sequence). V was trimmed by 1 base and J by 9 bases, leaving 9 bases between them. The CDR3 is made up of 13 amino acids. Written as DNA, the CDR3 is TGTGCCAGCAGCCAAGGACTTGGGTGGGAGCTGTTTTTT. This translates into CASSQGLGWELFF.

The rearrangement uses TRBV24-1 and TRBJ2-3; weak D call: TRBD1 (7 bases). CDR3 length equals 15 residues. Per the germline V gene, CDR1 is KGHDR and CDR2 is SFDVKD. The germline V and J ends were trimmed by 7 bases and 4 bases, with 17 bases remaining between them. This CDR3 is CATRARGADADTQYF. Here the CDR3 DNA reads TGTGCCACCAGAGCCAGGGGGGCGGATGCAGATACGCAGTATTTT.

This clonotype has more than one count but fewer than ten. The junction shows a germline mismatch at one end, possibly a read error. J is TRBJ1-1 and V is TRBV24-1; TRBD1 aligns across 10 bases. The length of the CDR3 is 14 residues. CDR1 is KGHDR and CDR2 is SFDVKD in the germline V gene. CDR3 region: CATCDRDRGTEAFF. The DNA for the CDR3 is TGTGCCACCTGTGACCGGGACAGGGGCACTGAAGCTTTCTTT.

The gene calls are TRBV11-1 and TRBJ2-1, with D perhaps matching TRBD1 (5 bases). The V gene's germline CDR1 is SGHAT and CDR2 FQDESV (reference sequence). V was pared by 6 bases and J by 2 bases, with 17 bases between. CDR3 length: 16 residues. CDR3 bases: TGTGCCAGCAGACAGGAGCCCTCGCCCCCCTACAATGAGCAGTTCTTC. Encoded protein: CASRQEPSPPYNEQFF.

V is TRBV6-2 or TRBV6-3 and J is TRBJ1-1; unclear D gene. The V gene lost 8 bases and the J gene lost 7 bases, with 14 bases spanning the gap. The CDR3 spans 12 residues. Germline CDR1 reads MNHEY; CDR2 reads SVGEGT. The CDR3 here is CASLSDGFEAFF. CDR3 coding DNA: TGTGCCAGCCTTTCGGACGGGTTTGAAGCTTTCTTT.

This clonotype was observed a few times. The genes are TRBV30 and TRBJ2-1; 15 nucleotides match TRBD2. The CDR3 has 14 amino acids. The germline gives CDR1 GTSNPN, CDR2 SVGIG (reference sequence). Germline trimming cut 5 bases from V and 9 bases from J; bases unmatched to any gene: 5. In nucleotides, the CDR3 is TGTGCCTGGGGGACTAGCGGGAGGTCAAGTGAGCAGTTCTTC. Protein sequence: CAWGTSGRSSEQFF.

This chain uses TRBV29-1 with TRBJ2-5, with D unclear. Trimming shortened V by 4 bases and J by 4 bases, and 7 bases separated the two germline ends. The germline gives CDR1 SQVTM, CDR2 ANQGSEA. The CDR3 consists of 11 residues. DNA of the CDR3: TGCAGCGTTGGTTCCAGAGAGACCCAGTACTTC. Protein: CSVGSRETQYF.

The rearrangement uses TRBV5-4 and TRBJ2-3, with D possibly called TRBD1 or TRBD2 (5 bases each). The V end was cut by 5 bases, the J end by 2 bases, with 18 bases between. This CDR3 is 16 amino acids long. Germline CDR1 is SGHNT and CDR2 is YYREEE (reference sequence). CDR3 nucleotide sequence: TGTGCCAGCAGAGGCCCGGGGCAGGCGCACACAGATACGCAGTATTTT. Its translation is CASRGPGQAHTDTQYF.

In its sample, this clonotype was seen a few times. This chain connects TRBV5-1 to TRBJ2-3; TRBD2 matches 15 bases. Per the germline V gene, CDR1 is SGHRS and CDR2 is YFSETQ. This CDR3 comprises 19 residues. V shed 2 bases, J shed 6 bases, and the junction held 13 bases outside the gene matches. The CDR3 nucleotides read TGCGCCAGCAGCTTCCCGGGACTAGCGGGAGGCCCCCTTGGGGATACGCAGTATTTT. It yields the protein CASSFPGLAGGPLGDTQYF.

J is TRBJ2-7 and V is TRBV20-1; 7 bases fit TRBD2. This CDR3 has 14 amino acids. CDR1 is DFQATT and CDR2 is SNEGSKA in the germline V gene (reference sequence). V lost 0 bases, J lost 4 bases, and 6 bases stayed unmatched. The CDR3 coding sequence is TGCAGTGCTAGAGATGCGGGGGAGTTATACGAGCAGTACTTC. As protein: CSARDAGELYEQYF.

This clonotype came up a few times. The chain couples TRBV7-8 to TRBJ1-1, with D maybe TRBD1 (6 bases). Trimming pared 4 bases from V and 3 bases from J, leaving 9 bases between. The CDR3 spans 13 residues. Germline CDR1 and CDR2: SGHVS and FQNEAQ. The CDR3, as DNA: TGTGCCAGCAGCTCGTACAGGGACACTGAAGCTTTCTTT. It codes for CASSSYRDTEAFF.

This clonotype has just a few counts. The chain is built from TRBV18 and TRBJ1-5; D uncertain. This CDR3 contains 16 residues. Trimming stripped 4 bases from V and 4 bases from J, with 17 bases between. Germline loops: CDR1 KGHSH, CDR2 LQKENI. DNA for the CDR3: TGTGCCAGCTCACTATCTCACCTTTCGCCTAATCAGCCCCAGCATTTT. Protein sequence: CASSLSHLSPNQPQHF.

The sample holds a few counts of this clonotype. This chain connects TRBV5-1 to TRBJ2-1; D is unclear. Trimming stripped 6 bases from V and 5 bases from J, with 21 bases between. Germline CDR1 and CDR2: SGHRS and YFSETQ. The CDR3 loop spans 16 amino acids. This CDR3 is CASKQESLGLNNEQFF. The DNA for the CDR3 is TGCGCCAGCAAGCAAGAATCACTGGGGTTAAACAATGAGCAGTTCTTC.

CDR3 sequence (DNA): TGTGCCAGCAGCTCTCTAGCGGGAGGGGCTAAGGAGCAGTTCTTC. Encoded protein: CASSSLAGGAKEQFF. V gene TRBV5-4 combines with J gene TRBJ2-1, with 12 nucleotides matching TRBD2. CDR1 is SGHNT, CDR2 YYREEE, per germline (reference sequence). CDR3 size: 15 residues. J was trimmed by 10 bases and V by 3 bases; bases with no gene match: 8.

The chain is built from TRBV7-2 and TRBJ1-1; 8 nucleotides match TRBD1. Trimming at V came to 5 bases and at J to 4 bases, leaving 9 bases not matched to a gene. The CDR3 extends over 15 amino acids. Germline V gene data show CDR1 as SGHTA and CDR2 as FQGNSA. The CDR3, as DNA: TGTGCCAGCAGCCGGAATCCCACAGGGGGCACTGAAGCTTTCTTT. Amino acid sequence: CASSRNPTGGTEAFF.

The chain joins TRBV7-9 to TRBJ1-2; D ambiguous. Trimming took 2 bases from V and 0 from J, leaving 4 bases between them. The length of the CDR3 is 13 residues. Germline CDR1 SEHNR, CDR2 FQNEAQ (reference sequence). The CDR3 loop is CASSLNTNYGYTF. The CDR3 bases are TGTGCCAGCAGCTTAAACACTAACTATGGCTACACCTTC.

The V and J genes are TRBV21-1 and TRBJ2-1; the table calls TRBD1, which could not be checked here. TRBV21-1 is given as a pseudogene. This CDR3 is built from 15 residues. The CDR3 loop is CASSKTGAIKDEQFF. DNA for the CDR3: TGTGCCAGCAGCAAGACAGGGGCCATAAAGGATGAGCAGTTCTTC.

V is TRBV18 and J is TRBJ2-3; TRBD1 matches 10 bases. Germline V gene sequence: CDR1 KGHSH, CDR2 LQKENI. This CDR3 region has 17 residues. The ends lost 2 bases at V and 0 bases at J; junction bases unmatched: 5. The CDR3 DNA reads as TGTGCCAGCTCACCAATCCCGGGACAGGGGAGCACAGATACGCAGTATTTT. Translating it yields CASSPIPGQGSTDTQYF.

The table lists this clonotype with a few counts. The chain joins TRBV7-9 to TRBJ2-1; the D gene is possibly TRBD2 (6 bases). The CDR3 totals 15 residues. Germline V gives CDR1 SEHNR, CDR2 FQNEAQ (reference sequence). V dropped 5 bases and J dropped 2 bases, with 13 bases sitting between them. The CDR3 loop is CASSPRDSPYNEQFF. DNA for the CDR3: TGTGCCAGCAGCCCCAGGGACTCCCCCTACAATGAGCAGTTCTTC.

The sample holds many counts of this clonotype. The V call is TRBV7-3, the J call TRBJ2-2; 7 positions agree with TRBD1. This CDR3 has 15 residues. V shed 1 base and J 5 bases; nucleotides not matched to a gene: 4. CDR1 is SGHTA and CDR2 is FQGTGA in the germline V gene. CDR3 nucleotide sequence: TGTGCCAGCAGCTTAAACAGGGGAAGAACCGGGGAGCTGTTTTTT. This sequence encodes CASSLNRGRTGELFF.

This clonotype appeared a few times. The chain joins TRBV12-3 or TRBV12-4 to TRBJ2-3; possibly TRBD1 for D (6 bases). V was cut by 3 bases and J by 2 bases, with 12 bases left in between. This CDR3 contains 15 residues. CDR3 DNA: TGTGCCAGCAGTTTGTGGGCAGGGGCCACAGATACGCAGTATTTT. Protein product: CASSLWAGATDTQYF.

This clonotype was detected a few times. This rearrangement joins TRBV2 to TRBJ2-1, with D possibly TRBD1 on 6 matching bases. Looked up from germline, CDR1 is SNHLY and CDR2 is FYNNEI. The CDR3 has 12 residues. The V and J ends lost 8 bases and 8 bases respectively, with 13 bases between them. In nucleotides, the CDR3 is TGTGCCAGCGCAACACAGGGTCATGAGCAGTTCTTC. Translated: CASATQGHEQFF.

The sample holds a few counts of this clonotype. V is TRBV29-1 and J is TRBJ2-3, with TRBD2 matching 7 bases. Germline lookup yields CDR1 SQVTM and CDR2 ANQGSEA. The length of the CDR3 is 15 residues. V was pared by 1 base and J by 2 bases, with 6 bases of the junction left unmatched. The CDR3: CSVEVASGSTDTQYF. The CDR3 coding sequence is TGCAGCGTTGAAGTGGCTAGCGGATCCACAGATACGCAGTATTTT.

The rearrangement joins TRBV6-1 to TRBJ1-1; tentative D call: TRBD1 (5 bases). The CDR3 length is 14 residues. The ends were cut back, 3 bases at V and 1 base at J, with 9 bases in the middle. CDR1 and CDR2 from the germline V gene are MNHNS and SASEGT. Here the CDR3 DNA reads TGTGCCAGCAGTGAGGCCGGGGCGAACACTGAAGCTTTCTTT. Amino acid sequence: CASSEAGANTEAFF.

The chain links TRBV29-1 to TRBJ1-4, with TRBD1 as a possible D gene (6 bases). V lost 7 bases and J 7 bases, leaving 16 bases between the germline ends. The CDR3 is 13 amino acids. Germline CDR1 reads SQVTM; CDR2 reads ANQGSEA. The CDR3 DNA is TGCAGCGGCCGAACAGGGAGCGGTGAAAAACTGTTTTTT. This encodes CSGRTGSGEKLFF.

This rearrangement joins TRBV3-1 to TRBJ2-7; TRBD1 matches at 9 bases. With 10 bases clipped from V and 5 bases from J, the junction kept 6 bases outside the gene matches. The CDR3 has 12 residues. Germline V CDR1 and CDR2: LGHDT, YNNKEL (reference sequence). In nucleotides, the CDR3 is TGTGCCACCAGGGACAGGGTGGACGAGCAGTACTTC. Protein product: CATRDRVDEQYF.

The V call is TRBV4-1, the J call TRBJ1-5; D ambiguous. Germline CDR1 reads MGHRA; CDR2 reads YSYEKL. V was cut by 0 bases and J by 6 bases, with 12 bases left in between. CDR3 length: 15 residues. The CDR3 loop reads CASSQDRRASQPQHF. The CDR3 nucleotides are TGCGCCAGCAGCCAAGATAGGAGGGCCAGTCAGCCCCAGCATTTT.